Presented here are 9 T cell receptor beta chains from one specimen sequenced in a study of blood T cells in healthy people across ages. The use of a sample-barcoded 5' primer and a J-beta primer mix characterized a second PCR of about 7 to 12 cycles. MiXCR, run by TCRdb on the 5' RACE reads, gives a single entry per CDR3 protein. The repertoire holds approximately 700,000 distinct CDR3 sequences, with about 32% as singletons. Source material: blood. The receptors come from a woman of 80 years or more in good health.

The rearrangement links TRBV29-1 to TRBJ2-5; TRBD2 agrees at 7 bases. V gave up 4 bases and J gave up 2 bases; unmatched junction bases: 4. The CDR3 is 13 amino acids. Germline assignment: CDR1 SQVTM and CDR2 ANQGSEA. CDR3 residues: CSVVLAEQETQYF. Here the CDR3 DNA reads TGCAGCGTTGTCCTAGCGGAACAAGAGACCCAGTACTTC.

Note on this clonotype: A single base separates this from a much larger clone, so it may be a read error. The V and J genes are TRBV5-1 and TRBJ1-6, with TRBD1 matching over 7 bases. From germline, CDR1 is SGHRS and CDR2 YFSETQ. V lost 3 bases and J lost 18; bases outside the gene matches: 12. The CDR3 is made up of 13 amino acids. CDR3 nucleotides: TGCGCCAGCAGCTCGGGACAGCGCAGTTCACCCCACTTT. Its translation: CASSSGQRSSPHF.

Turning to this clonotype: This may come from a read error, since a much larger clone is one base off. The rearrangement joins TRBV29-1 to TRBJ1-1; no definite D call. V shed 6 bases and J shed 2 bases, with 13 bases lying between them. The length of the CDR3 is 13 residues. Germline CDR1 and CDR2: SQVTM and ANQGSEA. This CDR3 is CSVLSGSNTEAFF. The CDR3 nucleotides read TGCAGCGTCCTAAGCGGGAGCAACACTGAAGCTTTCTTT.

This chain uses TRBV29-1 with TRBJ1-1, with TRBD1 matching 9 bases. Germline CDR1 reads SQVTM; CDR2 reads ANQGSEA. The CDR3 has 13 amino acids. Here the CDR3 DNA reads TGCAGTCACCCTGGGACAGGGAGTACTGAAGCTTTCTTT. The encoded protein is CSHPGTGSTEAFF.

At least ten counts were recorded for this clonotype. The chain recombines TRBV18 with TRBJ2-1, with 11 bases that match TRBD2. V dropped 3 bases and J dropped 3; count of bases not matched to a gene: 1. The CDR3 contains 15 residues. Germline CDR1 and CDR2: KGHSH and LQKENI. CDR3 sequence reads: CASSPTSGGYNEQFF. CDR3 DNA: TGTGCCAGCTCACCTACTAGCGGGGGCTACAATGAGCAGTTCTTC.

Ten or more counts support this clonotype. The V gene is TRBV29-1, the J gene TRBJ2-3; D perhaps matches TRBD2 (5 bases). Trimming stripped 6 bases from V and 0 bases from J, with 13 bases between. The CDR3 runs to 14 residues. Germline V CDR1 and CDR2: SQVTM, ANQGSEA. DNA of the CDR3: TGCAGCGTAAACGGACTCACTAGCACAGATACGCAGTATTTT. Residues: CSVNGLTSTDTQYF.

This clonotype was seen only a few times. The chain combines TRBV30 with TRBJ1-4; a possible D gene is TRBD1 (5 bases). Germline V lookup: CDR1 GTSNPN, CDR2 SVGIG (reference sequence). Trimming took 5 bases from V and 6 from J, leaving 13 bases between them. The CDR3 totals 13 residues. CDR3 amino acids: CAWARRGYEKLFF. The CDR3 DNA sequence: TGTGCCTGGGCCAGGAGGGGTTATGAAAAACTGTTTTTT.

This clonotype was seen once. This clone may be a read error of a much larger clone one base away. Here the CDR3 reads CSAMTDYIDTQYF. The CDR3 DNA reads TGCAGTGCTATGACAGACTACATAGATACGCAGTATTTT. The rearrangement uses TRBV20-1 and TRBJ2-3, with D possibly called TRBD1 or TRBD2 (5 bases each). Per germline, CDR1 DFQATT and CDR2 SNEGSKA (reference sequence). The CDR3 has 13 amino acids. Trimming left V 4 bases short and J 5 bases short, with 13 bases between.

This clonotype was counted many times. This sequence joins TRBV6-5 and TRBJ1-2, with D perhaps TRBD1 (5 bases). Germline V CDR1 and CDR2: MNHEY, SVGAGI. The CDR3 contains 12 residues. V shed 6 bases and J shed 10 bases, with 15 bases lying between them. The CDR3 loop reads CASRGTGGVYTF. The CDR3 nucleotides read TGTGCCAGCAGGGGGACTGGGGGTGTCTACACCTTC.